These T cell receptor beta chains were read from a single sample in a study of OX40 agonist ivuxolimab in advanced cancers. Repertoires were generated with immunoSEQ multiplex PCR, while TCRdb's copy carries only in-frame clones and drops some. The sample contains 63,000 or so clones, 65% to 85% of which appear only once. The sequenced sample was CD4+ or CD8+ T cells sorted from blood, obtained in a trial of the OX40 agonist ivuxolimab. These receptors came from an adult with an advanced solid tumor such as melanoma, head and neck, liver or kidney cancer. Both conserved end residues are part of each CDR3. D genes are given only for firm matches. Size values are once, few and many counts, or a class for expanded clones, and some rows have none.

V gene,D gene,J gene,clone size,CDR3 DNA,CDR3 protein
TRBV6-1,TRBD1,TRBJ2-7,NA,TGTGCCAGCAGTGACTTGACAGGGTTGCCCTACGAGCAGTACTTC,CASSDLTGLPYEQYF
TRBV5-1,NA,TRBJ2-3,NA,TGCGCCAGCAGCTTGGATCGGGCTAGCACAGATACGCAGTATTTT,CASSLDRASTDTQYF
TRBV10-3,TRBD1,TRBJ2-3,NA,TGTGCCATCAGTCCGGGACAGGGTGGCACAGATACGCAGTATTTT,CAISPGQGGTDTQYF
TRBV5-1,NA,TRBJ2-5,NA,TGCGCCAGCACTGGTGGGGGCCAAGAGACCCAGTACTTC,CASTGGGQETQYF
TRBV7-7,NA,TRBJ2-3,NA,TGTGCCAGCAGCGTGACAGGCATTGGGACAGATACGCAGTATTTT,CASSVTGIGTDTQYF
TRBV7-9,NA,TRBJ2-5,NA,TGTGCCAGCAGCTTTAAAGCGGGCGTTACTTTCCAAGAGACCCAGTACTTC,CASSFKAGVTFQETQYF
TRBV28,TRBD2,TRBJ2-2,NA,TGTGCCAGCAGTCCTTGGACTAGCGGGAGGGGGGAGCTGTTTTTT,CASSPWTSGRGELFF
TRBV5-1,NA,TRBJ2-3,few,TGCGCCAGCACCCTTTTTACTAGCACAGATACGCAGTATTTT,CASTLFTSTDTQYF
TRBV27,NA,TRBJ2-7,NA,TGTGCCAGCAGAACACAGGTCCCCTCCTACGAGCAGTACTTC,CASRTQVPSYEQYF
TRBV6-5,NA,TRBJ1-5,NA,TGTGCCAGCAGGGGGGGGGATCAGCCCCAGCATTTT,CASRGGDQPQHF
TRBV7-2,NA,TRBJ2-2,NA,TGTGCCAGCAGCCTTCAGGGAACCGGGGAGCTGTTTTTT,CASSLQGTGELFF
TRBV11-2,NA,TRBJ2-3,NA,TGTGCCAGCACCTCCTCTGGGGGTACGCAGTATTTT,CASTSSGGTQYF
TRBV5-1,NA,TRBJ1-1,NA,TGCGCCAGCAACCGGGAGGGCAGGGCGCTAGTCGGAACTGAAGCTTTCTTT,CASNREGRALVGTEAFF
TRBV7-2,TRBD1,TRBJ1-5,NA,TGTGCCAGCAGCTTGGGGACAGGGCTATCGGCGGGCAATCAGCCCCAGCATTTT,CASSLGTGLSAGNQPQHF
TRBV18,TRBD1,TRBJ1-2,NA,TGTGCCAGCTCCGGACAGGGAGCTAACTATGGCTACACCTTC,CASSGQGANYGYTF
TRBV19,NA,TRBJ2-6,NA,TGTGCCAGTAGTAAACCCTCAGGGTTCTCTGGGGCCAACGTCCTGACTTTC,CASSKPSGFSGANVLTF
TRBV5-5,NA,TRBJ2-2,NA,TGTGCCAGCAGCTTGTATGACACCGGGGAGCTGTTTTTT,CASSLYDTGELFF
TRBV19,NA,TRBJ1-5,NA,TGTGCCAGTAGTCAAACTACTATAGCCAATCAGCCCCAGCATTTT,CASSQTTIANQPQHF
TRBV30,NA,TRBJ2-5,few,TGTGCCTGGAGAAGGGCAGGGCCGCAAGAGACCCAGTACTTC,CAWRRAGPQETQYF
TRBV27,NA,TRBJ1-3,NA,TGTGCCAGCAGTTTGGGGAACTCTGGAAACACCATATATTTT,CASSLGNSGNTIYF
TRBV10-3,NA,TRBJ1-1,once,TGTGCCATCAGCCCAGACAGCGTCAACACTGAAGCTTTCTTT,CAISPDSVNTEAFF
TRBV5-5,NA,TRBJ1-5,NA,TGTGCCAGCAGCTTGGACCAGGTTAATCAGCCCCAGCATTTT,CASSLDQVNQPQHF
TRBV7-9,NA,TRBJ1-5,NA,TGTGCCAGCAGCTTAGGGGGGAGGGAACAGCCCCAGCATTTT,CASSLGGREQPQHF
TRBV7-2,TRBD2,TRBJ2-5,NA,TGTGCCAGCAGCTTAGCGATCGGGGGGGCTCGAGAGACCCAGTACTTC,CASSLAIGGARETQYF
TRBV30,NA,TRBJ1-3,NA,TGTGCCTGGAGTCTGGTCTCTGGAAACACCATATATTTT,CAWSLVSGNTIYF
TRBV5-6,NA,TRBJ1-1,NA,TGTGCCAGCAGCTTGTGGGGGGGCGTCAACACTGAAGCTTTCTTT,CASSLWGGVNTEAFF
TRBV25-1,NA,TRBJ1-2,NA,TGTGCCAGCAGTGAATCCCCAGGGGGCTACACCTTC,CASSESPGGYTF
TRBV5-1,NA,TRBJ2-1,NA,TGCGCCAGCAGCTTGGGTCGGGGTAGGTACAATGAGCAGTTCTTC,CASSLGRGRYNEQFF
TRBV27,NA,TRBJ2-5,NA,TGTGCCAGCAGTTTAACCTCGTGGGGCGGTGAGACCCAGTACTTC,CASSLTSWGGETQYF
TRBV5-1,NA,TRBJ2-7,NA,TGCGCCAGCAGCGTGGACAGCCCAAACTACGAGCAGTACTTC,CASSVDSPNYEQYF
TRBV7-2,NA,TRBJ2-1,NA,TGTGCCAGCATCCTTGAGGGGATGAGGAAGGAGTTCTTC,CASILEGMRKEFF
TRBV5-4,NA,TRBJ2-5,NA,TGTGCCAGCAGCTTGGTAGGCCACCAAGAGACCCAGTACTTC,CASSLVGHQETQYF
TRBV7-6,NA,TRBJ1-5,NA,TGTGCCAGCAGCTTACAGTATAGCAATCAGCCCCAGCATTTT,CASSLQYSNQPQHF
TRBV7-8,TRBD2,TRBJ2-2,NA,TGTGCCAGCAGCTTAGTTGGACTAGGGGCGAACACCGGGGAGCTGTTTTTT,CASSLVGLGANTGELFF
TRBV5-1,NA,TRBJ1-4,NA,TGCGCCAGTTCACTAGCGGGCGCAACTAATGAAAAACTGTTTTTT,CASSLAGATNEKLFF
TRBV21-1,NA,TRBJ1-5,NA,TGTGCCAGCAGCAAAAAGGAGACATCACTTAGCAATCAGCCCCAGCATTTT,CASSKKETSLSNQPQHF
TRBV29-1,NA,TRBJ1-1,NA,TGCAGCGTCCGATTCATGAACACTGAAGCTTTCTTT,CSVRFMNTEAFF